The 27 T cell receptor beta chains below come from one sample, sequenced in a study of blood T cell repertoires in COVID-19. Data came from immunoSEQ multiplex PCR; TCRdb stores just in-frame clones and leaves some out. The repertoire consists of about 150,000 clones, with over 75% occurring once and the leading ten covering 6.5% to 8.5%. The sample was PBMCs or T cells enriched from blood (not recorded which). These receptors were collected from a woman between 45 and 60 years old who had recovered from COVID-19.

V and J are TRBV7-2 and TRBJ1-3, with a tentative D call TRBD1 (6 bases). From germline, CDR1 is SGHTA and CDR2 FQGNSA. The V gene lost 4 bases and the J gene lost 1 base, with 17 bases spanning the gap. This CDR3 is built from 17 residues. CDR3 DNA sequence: TGTGCCAGCAGCTCATCCCATACAGGGAATTCTGGAAACACCATATATTTT. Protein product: CASSSSHTGNSGNTIYF.

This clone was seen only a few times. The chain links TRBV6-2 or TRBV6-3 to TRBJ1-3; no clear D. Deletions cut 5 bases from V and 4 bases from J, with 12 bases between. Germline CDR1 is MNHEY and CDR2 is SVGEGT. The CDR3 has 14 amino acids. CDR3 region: CASSPRQVGNTIYF. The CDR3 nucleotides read TGTGCCAGCAGTCCCCGGCAGGTCGGAAACACCATATATTTT.

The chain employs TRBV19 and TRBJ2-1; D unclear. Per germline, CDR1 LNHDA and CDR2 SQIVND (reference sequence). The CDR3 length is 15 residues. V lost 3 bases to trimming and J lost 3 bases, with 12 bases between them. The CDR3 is CASSITEPLYNEQFF. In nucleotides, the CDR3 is TGTGCCAGTAGTATCACAGAGCCACTCTACAATGAGCAGTTCTTC.

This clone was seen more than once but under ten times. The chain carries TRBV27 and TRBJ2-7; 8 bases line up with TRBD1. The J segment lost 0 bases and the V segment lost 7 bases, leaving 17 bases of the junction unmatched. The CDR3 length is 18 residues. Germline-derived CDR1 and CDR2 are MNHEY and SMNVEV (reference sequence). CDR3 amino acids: CASMLPGQEARPSYEQYF. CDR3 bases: TGTGCCAGCATGTTACCGGGACAGGAGGCACGACCCTCCTACGAGCAGTACTTC.

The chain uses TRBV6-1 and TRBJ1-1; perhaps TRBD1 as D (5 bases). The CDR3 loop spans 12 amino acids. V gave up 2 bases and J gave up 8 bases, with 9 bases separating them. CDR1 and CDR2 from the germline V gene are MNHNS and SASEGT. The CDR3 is CASSEPRTEAFF. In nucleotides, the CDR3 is TGTGCCAGCAGTGAACCGCGGACAGAAGCTTTCTTT.

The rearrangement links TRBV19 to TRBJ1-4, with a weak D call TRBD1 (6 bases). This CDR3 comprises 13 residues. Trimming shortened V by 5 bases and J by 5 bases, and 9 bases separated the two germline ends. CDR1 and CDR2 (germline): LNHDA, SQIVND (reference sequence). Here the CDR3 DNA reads TGTGCCAGTAGTGCGGACAGAAATGAAAAACTGTTTTTT. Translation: CASSADRNEKLFF. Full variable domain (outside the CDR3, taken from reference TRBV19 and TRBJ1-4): DGGITQSPKYLFRKEGQNVTLSCEQNLNHDAMYWYRQDPGQGLRLIYYSQIVNDFQKGDIAEGYSVSREKKESFPLTVTSAQKNPTAFYLCASSADRNEKLFFGSGTQLSVL.

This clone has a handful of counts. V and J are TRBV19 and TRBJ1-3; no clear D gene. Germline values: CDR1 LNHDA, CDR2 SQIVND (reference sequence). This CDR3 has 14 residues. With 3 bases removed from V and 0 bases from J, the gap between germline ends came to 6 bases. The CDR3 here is CASSIADSGNTIYF. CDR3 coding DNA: TGTGCCAGTAGTATCGCAGACTCTGGAAACACCATATATTTT.

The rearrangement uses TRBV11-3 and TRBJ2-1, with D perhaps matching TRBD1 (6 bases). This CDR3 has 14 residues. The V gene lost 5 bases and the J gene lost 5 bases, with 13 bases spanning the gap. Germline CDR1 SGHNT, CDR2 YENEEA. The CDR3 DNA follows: TGTGCCAGCAGCAAGGACAGAGCACACAATGAGCAGTTCTTC. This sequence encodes CASSKDRAHNEQFF.

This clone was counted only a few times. The CDR3 region is CASSRYRDSENYGYTF. The CDR3 DNA is TGTGCCAGCAGTCGATACCGGGACAGTGAAAACTATGGCTACACCTTC. This rearrangement joins TRBV6-6 to TRBJ1-2; 7 nucleotides align to TRBD1. CDR1 is MNHNY and CDR2 is SVGAGI in the germline V gene (reference sequence). The CDR3 loop spans 16 amino acids. J was trimmed by 2 bases and V by 5 bases; bases with no gene match: 11.

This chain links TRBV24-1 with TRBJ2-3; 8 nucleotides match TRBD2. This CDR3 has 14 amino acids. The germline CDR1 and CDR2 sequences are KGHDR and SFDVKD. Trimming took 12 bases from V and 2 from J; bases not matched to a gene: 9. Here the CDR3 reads CASQRGSNTDTQYF. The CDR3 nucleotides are TGTGCCTCCCAGCGGGGGAGCAACACAGATACGCAGTATTTT.

CDR3 coding DNA: TGTGCCAGCAGTTTTCCGGGGGGGCGAACCGGGGAGCTGTTTTTT. Translated, it gives CASSFPGGRTGELFF. This chain joins TRBV7-8 and TRBJ2-2; 8 nucleotides agree with TRBD2. Germline V CDR1 and CDR2: SGHVS, FQNEAQ. This CDR3 contains 15 residues. With V trimmed by 6 bases and J by 5 bases, 8 bases remained unmatched.

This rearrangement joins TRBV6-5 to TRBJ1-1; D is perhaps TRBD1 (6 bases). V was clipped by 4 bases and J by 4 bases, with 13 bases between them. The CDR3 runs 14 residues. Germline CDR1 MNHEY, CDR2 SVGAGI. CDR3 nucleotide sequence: TGTGCCAGCAGTTTCCGGGGGGGCTTCACTGAAGCTTTCTTT. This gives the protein CASSFRGGFTEAFF.

CDR3 nucleotide sequence: TGTGCCACCAGTGAGCCGGGACAGGTCAACAATGAGCAGTTCTTC. It specifies CATSEPGQVNNEQFF. This chain uses TRBV24-1 with TRBJ2-1, with 8 bases matching TRBD1. V was pared by 4 bases and J by 5 bases, with 6 bases of the junction left unmatched. CDR1 KGHDR and CDR2 SFDVKD come from the germline V gene. The CDR3 runs to 15 residues.

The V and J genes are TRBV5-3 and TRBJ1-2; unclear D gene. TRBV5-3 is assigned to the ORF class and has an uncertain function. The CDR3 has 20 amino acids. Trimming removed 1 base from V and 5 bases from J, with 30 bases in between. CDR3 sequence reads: CARSLPVSLGSSNKWYGYTF. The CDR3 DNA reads TGTGCCAGAAGCTTGCCGGTAAGTCTGGGCTCGTCTAATAAGTGGTATGGCTACACCTTC.

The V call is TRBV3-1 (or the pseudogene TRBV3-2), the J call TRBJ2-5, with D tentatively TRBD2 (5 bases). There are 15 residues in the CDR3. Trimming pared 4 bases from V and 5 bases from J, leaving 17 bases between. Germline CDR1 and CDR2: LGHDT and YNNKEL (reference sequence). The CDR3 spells CASSPMNHPGETQYF. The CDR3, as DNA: TGTGCCAGCAGCCCGATGAACCATCCGGGGGAGACCCAGTACTTC.

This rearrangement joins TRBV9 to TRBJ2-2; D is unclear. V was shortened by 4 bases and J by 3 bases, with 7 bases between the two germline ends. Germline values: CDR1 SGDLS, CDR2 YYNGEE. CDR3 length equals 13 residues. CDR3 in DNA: TGTGCCAGCAGCCCCCGGTACACCGGGGAGCTGTTTTTT. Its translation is CASSPRYTGELFF.

The CDR3 loop reads CASSLQYTNTGELFF. CDR3 bases: TGTGCCAGCAGTTTACAATACACGAACACCGGGGAGCTGTTTTTT. J is TRBJ2-2 and V is TRBV27; D is undetermined. V was pared by 2 bases and J by 0 bases, with 7 bases between. Germline V gives CDR1 MNHEY, CDR2 SMNVEV (reference sequence). CDR3 length: 15 residues.

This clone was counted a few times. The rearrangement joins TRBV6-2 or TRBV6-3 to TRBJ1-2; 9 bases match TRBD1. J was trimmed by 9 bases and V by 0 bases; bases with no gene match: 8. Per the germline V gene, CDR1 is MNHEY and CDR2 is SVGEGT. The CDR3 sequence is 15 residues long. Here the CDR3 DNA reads TGTGCCAGCAGTTACTCGGTGGACAGGGGAAGAAGCTACACCTTC. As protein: CASSYSVDRGRSYTF.

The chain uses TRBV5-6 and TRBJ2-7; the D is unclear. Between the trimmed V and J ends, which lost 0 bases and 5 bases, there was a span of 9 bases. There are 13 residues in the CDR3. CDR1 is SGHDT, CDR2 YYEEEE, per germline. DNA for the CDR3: TGTGCCAGCAGCTTGGGGCTGTCCCACGAGCAGTACTTC. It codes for CASSLGLSHEQYF.

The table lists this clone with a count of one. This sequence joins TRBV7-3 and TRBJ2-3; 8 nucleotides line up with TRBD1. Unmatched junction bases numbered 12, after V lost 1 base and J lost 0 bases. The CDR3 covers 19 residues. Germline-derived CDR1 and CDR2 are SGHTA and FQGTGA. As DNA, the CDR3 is TGTGCCAGCAGCTTAAAACCCCCAGGGGGCACCTCTAGCACAGATACGCAGTATTTT. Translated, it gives CASSLKPPGGTSSTDTQYF. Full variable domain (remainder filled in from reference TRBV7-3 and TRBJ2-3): GAGVSQTPSNKVTEKGKYVELRCDPISGHTALYWYRQSLGQGPEFLIYFQGTGAADDSGLPNDRFFAVRPEGSVSTLKIQRTERGDSAVYLCASSLKPPGGTSSTDTQYFGPGTRLTVL.

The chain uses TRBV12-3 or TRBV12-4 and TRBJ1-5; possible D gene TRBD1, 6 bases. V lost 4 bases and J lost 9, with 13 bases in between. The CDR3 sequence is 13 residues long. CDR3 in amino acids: CASSSTGSGPQHF. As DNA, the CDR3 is TGTGCCAGCAGTTCCACAGGGAGTGGGCCCCAGCATTTT.

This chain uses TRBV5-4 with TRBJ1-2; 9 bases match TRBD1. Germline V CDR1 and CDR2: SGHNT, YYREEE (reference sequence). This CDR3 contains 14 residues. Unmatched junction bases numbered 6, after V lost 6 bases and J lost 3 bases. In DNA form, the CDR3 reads TGTGCCAGCATGGGGACAGGGTTTGACTATGGCTACACCTTC. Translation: CASMGTGFDYGYTF.

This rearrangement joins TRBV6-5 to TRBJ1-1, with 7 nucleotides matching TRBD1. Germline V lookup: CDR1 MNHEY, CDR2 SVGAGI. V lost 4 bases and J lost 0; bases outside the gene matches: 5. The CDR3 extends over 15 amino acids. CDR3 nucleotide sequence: TGTGCCAGCAGTTCCGGGACAGTAATGAACACTGAAGCTTTCTTT. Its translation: CASSSGTVMNTEAFF.

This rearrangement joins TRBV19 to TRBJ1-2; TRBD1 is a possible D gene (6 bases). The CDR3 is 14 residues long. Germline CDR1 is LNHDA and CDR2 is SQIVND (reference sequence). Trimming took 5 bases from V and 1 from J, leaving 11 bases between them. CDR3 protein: CASSARDINYGYTF. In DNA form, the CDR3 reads TGTGCCAGTAGTGCCCGGGACATTAACTATGGCTACACCTTC.

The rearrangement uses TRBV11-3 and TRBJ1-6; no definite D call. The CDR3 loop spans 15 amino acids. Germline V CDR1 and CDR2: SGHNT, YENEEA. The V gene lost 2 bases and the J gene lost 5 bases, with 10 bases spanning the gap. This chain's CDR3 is CASSLTRLNNSPLHF. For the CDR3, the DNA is TGTGCCAGCAGCTTAACCAGGCTAAATAATTCACCCCTCCACTTT.

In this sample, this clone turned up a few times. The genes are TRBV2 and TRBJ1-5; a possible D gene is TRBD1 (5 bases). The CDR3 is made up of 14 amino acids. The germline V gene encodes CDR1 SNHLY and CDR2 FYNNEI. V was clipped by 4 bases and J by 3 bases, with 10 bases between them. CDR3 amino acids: CASSGRQPNQPQHF. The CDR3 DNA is TGTGCCAGCAGTGGTCGACAGCCCAATCAGCCCCAGCATTTT.

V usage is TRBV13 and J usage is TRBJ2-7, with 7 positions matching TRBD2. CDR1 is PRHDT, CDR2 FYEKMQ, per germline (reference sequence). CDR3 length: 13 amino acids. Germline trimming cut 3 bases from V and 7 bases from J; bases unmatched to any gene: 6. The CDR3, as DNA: TGTGCCAGCAGCTTGGGGAGGGGCCGAGAGCAGTACTTC. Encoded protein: CASSLGRGREQYF.